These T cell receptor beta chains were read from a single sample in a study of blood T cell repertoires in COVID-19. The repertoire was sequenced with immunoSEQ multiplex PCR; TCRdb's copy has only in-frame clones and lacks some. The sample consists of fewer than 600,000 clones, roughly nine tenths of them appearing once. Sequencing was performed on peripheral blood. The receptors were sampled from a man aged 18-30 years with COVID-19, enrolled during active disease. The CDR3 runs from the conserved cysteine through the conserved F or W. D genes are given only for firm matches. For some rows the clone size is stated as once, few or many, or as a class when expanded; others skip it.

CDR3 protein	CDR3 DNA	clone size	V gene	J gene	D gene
CSASQPLAAAYEQYF	TGCAGTGCTAGTCAACCACTAGCGGCCGCCTACGAGCAGTACTTC	-	TRBV20-1	TRBJ2-7	TRBD2
CASSEPPSGQPQHF	TGTGCCAGCAGTGAACCACCATCAGGTCAGCCCCAGCATTTT	-	TRBV2	TRBJ1-5	-
CASSLRLAGRENEQFF	TGCGCCAGCAGCCTAAGACTAGCGGGAAGAGAGAATGAGCAGTTCTTC	-	TRBV10-2	TRBJ2-1	TRBD2
CASSTSPGSHEQFF	TGTGCCAGTAGTACCTCCCCAGGCTCCCATGAGCAGTTCTTC	-	TRBV19	TRBJ2-1	-
CASSYASGTYNEQFF	TGTGCCAGCAGTTACGCTAGCGGGACCTACAATGAGCAGTTCTTC	-	TRBV6-5	TRBJ2-1	TRBD2
CASTGLAGTSGANVLTF	TGTGCCAGCACCGGACTAGCGGGCACCTCTGGGGCCAACGTCCTGACTTTC	-	TRBV2	TRBJ2-6	TRBD2
CASSLPGVAGASYNEQFF	TGCGCCAGCAGCTTGCCAGGGGTAGCGGGAGCCTCCTACAATGAGCAGTTCTTC	-	TRBV5-1	TRBJ2-1	TRBD2
CARDARGGENTEAFF	TGTGCCAGAGACGCGAGGGGGGGGGAAAACACTGAAGCTTTCTTT	-	TRBV6-4	TRBJ1-1	-
CSVEDHRPYGYTF	TGCAGCGTTGAAGACCACAGGCCCTATGGCTACACCTTC	-	TRBV29-1	TRBJ1-2	-
CASSHFLGAATEAFF	TGTGCCAGCAGCCATTTTCTAGGGGCAGCCACTGAAGCTTTCTTT	-	TRBV13	TRBJ1-1	-
CASSRRLAGVNEQFF	TGTGCCAGCAGCCGGCGACTAGCGGGAGTTAATGAGCAGTTCTTC	-	TRBV3-1/TRBV3-2	TRBJ2-1	TRBD2
CASSLSGTTFLYNEQFF	TGTGCCAGCAGTTTATCGGGGACAACCTTCCTATACAATGAGCAGTTCTTC	once	TRBV27	TRBJ2-1	-
CASSGLGTGNQPQHF	TGTGCCAGCAGTGGGCTAGGGACAGGTAATCAGCCCCAGCATTTT	-	TRBV25-1	TRBJ1-5	TRBD1
CASSLGRSSYEQYF	TGTGCCAGCAGCTTAGGCCGTAGCTCCTACGAGCAGTACTTC	-	TRBV7-8	TRBJ2-7	-
CSVGELAGANEQFF	TGCAGCGTTGGCGAACTAGCGGGAGCCAATGAGCAGTTCTTC	-	TRBV29-1	TRBJ2-1	TRBD2
CASRTGYGGEKLFF	TGTGCCAGCAGGACAGGGTACGGCGGTGAAAAACTGTTTTTT	many	TRBV6-5	TRBJ1-4	TRBD1
CASSLALVAGGVYEQYF	TGTGCCAGCAGCTTGGCCTTGGTAGCGGGGGGCGTCTACGAGCAGTACTTC	once	TRBV5-4	TRBJ2-7	TRBD2
CASSIAPDRGIAKNIQYF	TGTGCCAGTAGTATAGCTCCCGACAGGGGTATAGCCAAAAACATTCAGTACTTC	-	TRBV19	TRBJ2-4	TRBD1
CASNWAGGQDEQFF	TGTGCCAGCAATTGGGCGGGGGGGCAGGATGAGCAGTTCTTC	-	TRBV2	TRBJ2-1	TRBD2
CASTSLRVQPQHF	TGTGCCAGCACCTCGCTCCGAGTACAGCCCCAGCATTTT	-	TRBV28	TRBJ1-5	-
CAWGGTSGNNEQFF	TGTGCCTGGGGGGGAACTAGCGGGAACAATGAGCAGTTCTTC	-	TRBV30	TRBJ2-1	TRBD2
CASRRQGNLQETQYF	TGTGCCAGCAGACGACAGGGAAACCTACAAGAGACCCAGTACTTC	-	TRBV3-1/TRBV3-2	TRBJ2-5	TRBD1
CASSSSFAGHNEQFF	TGTGCCAGCAGCTCGTCATTTGCGGGGCACAATGAGCAGTTCTTC	-	TRBV6-2/TRBV6-3	TRBJ2-1	-
CASSQGLRTQGMNQAFF	TGTGCCAGCAGCCAAGGCCTTAGAACACAGGGGATGAACCAAGCTTTCTTT	-	TRBV3-1/TRBV3-2	TRBJ1-1	TRBD1
CASTPGQGKTEAFF	TGTGCCAGCACCCCGGGACAGGGTAAGACTGAAGCTTTCTTT	once	TRBV2	TRBJ1-1	TRBD1
CASRPQGRTTEAFF	TGTGCCAGCAGACCACAGGGTAGGACCACTGAAGCTTTCTTT	-	TRBV6-6	TRBJ1-1	-
CASSVGGRSETQYF	TGCGCCAGCAGTGTAGGCGGGAGATCGGAGACCCAGTACTTC	-	TRBV10-1	TRBJ2-5	TRBD2
CATRIRVAQYF	TGTGCCACCAGAATTCGCGTGGCGCAGTATTTT	-	TRBV24-1	TRBJ2-3	-
CASSELGTVYNQPQHF	TGTGCCAGCAGTGAATTGGGGACAGTCTACAATCAGCCCCAGCATTTT	-	TRBV6-1	TRBJ1-5	TRBD1
CSVEGLAGNNEQFF	TGCAGCGTTGAGGGACTAGCGGGAAACAATGAGCAGTTCTTC	-	TRBV29-1	TRBJ2-1	TRBD2
CASSSTSPTGELFF	TGTGCCAGCAGCTCGACATCACCCACCGGGGAGCTGTTTTTT	-	TRBV5-4	TRBJ2-2	-
CASSPSGRYNEQFF	TGTGCCAGCAGCCCTAGCGGGAGGTACAATGAGCAGTTCTTC	-	TRBV9	TRBJ2-1	TRBD2
CASSRGGRQFF	TGTGCCAGCAGCCGAGGCGGGAGACAGTTCTTC	-	TRBV7-6	TRBJ2-1	TRBD2
CASSELIRGEQYF	TGTGCCAGCAGTGAACTAATTCGAGGCGAGCAGTACTTC	-	TRBV6-1	TRBJ2-7	-
CASSLYYEQYF	TGTGCCAGCAGCTTATACTACGAGCAGTACTTC	-	TRBV11-2	TRBJ2-7	-
CASSLKVWGDNEKLFF	TGTGCCAGCAGCTTAAAAGTCTGGGGGGATAATGAAAAACTGTTTTTT	-	TRBV7-3	TRBJ1-4	-
CASSYDTGLGTEAFF	TGTGCCAGCAGTTACGACACAGGATTGGGCACTGAAGCTTTCTTT	-	TRBV6-5	TRBJ1-1	-
CASSLGQPHEQYF	TGCGCCAGCAGTTTGGGACAGCCCCACGAGCAGTACTTC	once	TRBV10-2	TRBJ2-7	TRBD1
CASQGQTWVPQHF	TGTGCCAGTCAGGGACAGACCTGGGTGCCCCAGCATTTT	-	TRBV19	TRBJ1-5	TRBD1
CASSMTGNWRAFF	TGTGCCAGCAGTATGACAGGGAATTGGAGAGCTTTCTTT	-	TRBV6-5	TRBJ1-1	TRBD1
CAKGLAGRYEQYF	TGTGCCAAGGGACTAGCGGGACGGTACGAGCAGTACTTC	-	TRBV10-3	TRBJ2-7	TRBD2
CASSIGGQGAETQYF	TGTGCCAGTAGTATAGGGGGACAGGGGGCAGAGACCCAGTACTTC	-	TRBV19	TRBJ2-5	TRBD1
CATSRDVTGSEQYF	TGTGCCACCAGCAGAGATGTGACAGGGTCCGAGCAGTACTTC	-	TRBV15	TRBJ2-7	TRBD1
CAWRGQPISPLHF	TGTGCCTGGAGGGGACAACCGATTTCACCCCTCCACTTT	once	TRBV30	TRBJ1-6	-
CASSPTGTSTDTQYF	TGTGCCAGCAGCCCGACCGGGACTAGCACAGATACGCAGTATTTT	once	TRBV3-1/TRBV3-2	TRBJ2-3	-
CASSLNPGTSVTYEQYF	TGCGCCAGCAGCTTGAATCCCGGGACTAGCGTAACCTACGAGCAGTACTTC	-	TRBV5-1	TRBJ2-7	TRBD2
CASGPGESGANVLTF	TGTGCTAGTGGCCCAGGGGAGTCCGGGGCCAACGTCCTGACTTTC	-	TRBV12-5	TRBJ2-6	-
CASSFLGQGEAFF	TGTGCCAGCAGCTTCTTGGGACAGGGTGAAGCTTTCTTT	-	TRBV6-5	TRBJ1-1	TRBD1
CASGGGGRRTYEQYF	TGTGCCAGCGGGGGGGGCGGGAGGCGCACCTACGAGCAGTACTTC	-	TRBV6-5	TRBJ2-7	TRBD2